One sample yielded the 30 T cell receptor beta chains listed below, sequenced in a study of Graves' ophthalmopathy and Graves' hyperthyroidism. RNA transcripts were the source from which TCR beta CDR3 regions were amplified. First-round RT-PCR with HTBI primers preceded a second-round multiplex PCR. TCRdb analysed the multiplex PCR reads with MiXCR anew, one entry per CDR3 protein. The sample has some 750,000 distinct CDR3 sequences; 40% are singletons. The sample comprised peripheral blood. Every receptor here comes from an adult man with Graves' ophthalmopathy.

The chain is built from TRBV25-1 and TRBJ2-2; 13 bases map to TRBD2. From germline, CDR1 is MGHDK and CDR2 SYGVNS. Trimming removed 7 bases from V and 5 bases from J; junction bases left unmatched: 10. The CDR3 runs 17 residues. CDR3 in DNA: TGTGCCAGCACCCCCGGACTAGCGGGAGTTGTAACCGGGGAGCTGTTTTTT. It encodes CASTPGLAGVVTGELFF.

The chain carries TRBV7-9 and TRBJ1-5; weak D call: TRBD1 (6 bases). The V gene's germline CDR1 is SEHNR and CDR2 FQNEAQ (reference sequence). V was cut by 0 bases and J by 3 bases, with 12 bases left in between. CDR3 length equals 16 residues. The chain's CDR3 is CASSLALGQINQPQHF. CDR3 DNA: TGTGCCAGCAGCTTAGCGTTAGGACAGATCAATCAGCCCCAGCATTTT. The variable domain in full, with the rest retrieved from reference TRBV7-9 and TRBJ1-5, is DTGVSQNPRHKITKRGQNVTFRCDPISEHNRLYWYRQTLGQGPEFLTYFQNEAQLEKSRLLSDRFSAERPKGSFSTLEIQRTEQGDSAMYLCASSLALGQINQPQHFGDGTRLSIL.

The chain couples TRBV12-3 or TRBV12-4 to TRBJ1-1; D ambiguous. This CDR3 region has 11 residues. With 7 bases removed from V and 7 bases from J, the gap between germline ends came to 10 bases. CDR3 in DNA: TGTGCCAGCAAGGGCGTCCTTGAAGCTTTCTTT. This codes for CASKGVLEAFF.

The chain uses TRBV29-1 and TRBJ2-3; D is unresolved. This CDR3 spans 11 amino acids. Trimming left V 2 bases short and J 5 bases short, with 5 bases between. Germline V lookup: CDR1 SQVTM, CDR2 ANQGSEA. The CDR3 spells CSVETGDTQYF. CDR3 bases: TGCAGCGTTGAAACGGGAGATACGCAGTATTTT.

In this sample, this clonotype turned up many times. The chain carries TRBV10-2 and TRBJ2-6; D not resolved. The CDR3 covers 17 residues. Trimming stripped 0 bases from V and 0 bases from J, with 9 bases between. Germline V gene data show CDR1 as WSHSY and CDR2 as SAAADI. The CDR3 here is CASSESSGISGANVLTF. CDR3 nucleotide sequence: TGCGCCAGCAGTGAGTCTTCAGGTATCTCTGGGGCCAACGTCCTGACTTTC.

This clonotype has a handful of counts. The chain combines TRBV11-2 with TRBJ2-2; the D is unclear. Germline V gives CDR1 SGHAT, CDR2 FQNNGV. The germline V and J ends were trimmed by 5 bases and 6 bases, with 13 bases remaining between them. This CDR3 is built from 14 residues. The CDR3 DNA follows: TGTGCCAGCAGCCCGCGACCAGAGCCCGGGGAGCTGTTTTTT. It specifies CASSPRPEPGELFF.

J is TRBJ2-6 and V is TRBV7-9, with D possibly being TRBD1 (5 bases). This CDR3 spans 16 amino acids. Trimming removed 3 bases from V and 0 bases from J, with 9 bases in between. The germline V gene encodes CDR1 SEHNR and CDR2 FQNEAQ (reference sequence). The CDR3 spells CASSLGPNSGANVLTF. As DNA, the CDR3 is TGTGCCAGCAGCTTGGGGCCAAACTCTGGGGCCAACGTCCTGACTTTC.

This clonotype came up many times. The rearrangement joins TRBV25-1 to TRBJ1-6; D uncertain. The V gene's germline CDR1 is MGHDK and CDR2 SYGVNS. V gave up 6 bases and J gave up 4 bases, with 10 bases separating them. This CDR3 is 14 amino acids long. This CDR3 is CASRTGSYNSPLHF. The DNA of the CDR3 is TGTGCCAGCAGGACGGGGTCTTATAATTCACCCCTCCACTTT.

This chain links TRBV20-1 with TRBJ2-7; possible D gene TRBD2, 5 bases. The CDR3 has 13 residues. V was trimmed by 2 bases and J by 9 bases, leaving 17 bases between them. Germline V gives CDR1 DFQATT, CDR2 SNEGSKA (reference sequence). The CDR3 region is CSARPASGDTQYF. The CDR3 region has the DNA TGCAGTGCTAGACCCGCATCCGGGGATACGCAGTACTTC.

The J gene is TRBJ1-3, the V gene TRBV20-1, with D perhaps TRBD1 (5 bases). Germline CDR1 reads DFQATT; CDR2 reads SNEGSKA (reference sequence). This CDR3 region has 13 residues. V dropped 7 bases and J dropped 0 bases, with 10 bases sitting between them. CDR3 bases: TGCAGTGTTTGGGGGAGCTCTGGAAACACCATATATTTT. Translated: CSVWGSSGNTIYF.

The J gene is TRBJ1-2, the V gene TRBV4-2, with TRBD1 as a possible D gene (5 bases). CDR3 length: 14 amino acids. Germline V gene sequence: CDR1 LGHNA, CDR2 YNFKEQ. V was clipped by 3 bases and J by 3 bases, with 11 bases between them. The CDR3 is CASSQGRADYGYTF. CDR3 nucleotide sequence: TGTGCCAGCAGCCAGGGGCGGGCGGACTATGGCTACACCTTC.

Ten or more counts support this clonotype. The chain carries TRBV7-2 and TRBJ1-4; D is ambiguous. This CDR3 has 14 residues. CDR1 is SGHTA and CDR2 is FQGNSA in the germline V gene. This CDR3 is CARTGGYGNEKLFF. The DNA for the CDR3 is TGTGCGAGAACTGGCGGCTACGGTAATGAAAAACTGTTTTTT.

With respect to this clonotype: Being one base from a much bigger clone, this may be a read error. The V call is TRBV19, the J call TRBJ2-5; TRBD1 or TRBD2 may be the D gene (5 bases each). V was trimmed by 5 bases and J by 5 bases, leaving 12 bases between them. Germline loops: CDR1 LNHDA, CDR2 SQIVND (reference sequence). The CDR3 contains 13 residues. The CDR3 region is CASSVWGSETQYF. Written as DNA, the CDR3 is TGTGCCAGTAGTGTTTGGGGGTCCGAGACCCAGTACTTC.

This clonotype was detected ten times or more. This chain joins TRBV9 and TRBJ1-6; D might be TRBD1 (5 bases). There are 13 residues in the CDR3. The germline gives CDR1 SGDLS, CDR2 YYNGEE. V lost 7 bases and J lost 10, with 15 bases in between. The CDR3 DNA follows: TGTGCCAGCGGCTTCGACAGCGGGTCACCCCTCCACTTT. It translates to CASGFDSGSPLHF.

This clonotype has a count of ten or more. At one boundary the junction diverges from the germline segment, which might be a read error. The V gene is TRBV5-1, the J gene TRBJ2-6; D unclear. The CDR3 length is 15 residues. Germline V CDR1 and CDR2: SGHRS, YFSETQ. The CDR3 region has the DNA TGTGCCAGCAGCCCTCAACTCTCTGGGGCCAACGTCCTGACTTTC. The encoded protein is CASSPQLSGANVLTF.

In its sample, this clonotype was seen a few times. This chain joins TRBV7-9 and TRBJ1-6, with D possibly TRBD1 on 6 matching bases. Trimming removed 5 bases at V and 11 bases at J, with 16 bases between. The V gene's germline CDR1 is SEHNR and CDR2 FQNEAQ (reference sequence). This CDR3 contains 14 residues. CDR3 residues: CASSVRQEDPPLHF. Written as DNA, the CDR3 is TGTGCCAGCAGCGTACGACAGGAGGATCCACCCCTCCACTTT.

The CDR3 here is CASSLRLAGVEETQYF. The CDR3 nucleotides read TGTGCCAGCAGCTTGCGGCTAGCGGGAGTAGAAGAGACCCAGTACTTC. The V gene is TRBV7-9, the J gene TRBJ2-5; 10 bases are shared with TRBD2. Germline CDR1 SEHNR, CDR2 FQNEAQ (reference sequence). Trimming at V came to 3 bases and at J to 3 bases, leaving 7 bases not matched to a gene. CDR3 length: 16 amino acids.

As DNA, the CDR3 is TGTGCCAGCAGTGCCGGGGGGCAATTCGGAGAGACCCAGTACTTC. This translates into CASSAGGQFGETQYF. The chain links TRBV2 to TRBJ2-5; tentatively, D is TRBD2 (7 bases). Looked up from germline, CDR1 is SNHLY and CDR2 is FYNNEI. Trimming stripped 4 bases from V and 4 bases from J, with 16 bases between. CDR3 length: 15 residues.

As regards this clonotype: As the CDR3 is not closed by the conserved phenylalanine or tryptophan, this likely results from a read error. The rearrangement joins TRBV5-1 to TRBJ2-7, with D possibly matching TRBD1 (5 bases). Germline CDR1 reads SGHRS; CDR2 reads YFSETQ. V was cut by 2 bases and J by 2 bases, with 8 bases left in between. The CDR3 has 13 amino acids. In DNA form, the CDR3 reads TGCGCCAGCAGCTTAACAGGAACCTACGAGCAGTACTCC. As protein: CASSLTGTYEQYS.

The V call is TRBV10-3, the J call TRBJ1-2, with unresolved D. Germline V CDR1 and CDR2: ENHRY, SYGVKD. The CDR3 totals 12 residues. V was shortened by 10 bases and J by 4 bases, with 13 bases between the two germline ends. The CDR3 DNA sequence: TGTGCCAGCGAAGGAGACCTCTATGGCTACACCTTC. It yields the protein CASEGDLYGYTF.

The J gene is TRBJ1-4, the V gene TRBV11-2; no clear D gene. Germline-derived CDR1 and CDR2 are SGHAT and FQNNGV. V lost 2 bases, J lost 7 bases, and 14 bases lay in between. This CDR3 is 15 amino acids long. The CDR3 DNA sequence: TGTGCCAGCAGCTTACGTACTACCGGGAGTGAAAAACTGTTTTTT. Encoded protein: CASSLRTTGSEKLFF.

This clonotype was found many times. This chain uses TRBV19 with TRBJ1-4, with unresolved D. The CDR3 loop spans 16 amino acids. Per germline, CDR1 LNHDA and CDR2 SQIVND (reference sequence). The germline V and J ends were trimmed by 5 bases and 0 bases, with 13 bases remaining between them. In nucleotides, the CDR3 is TGTGCCAGTAGTCTTCGGCACCGGACAACTAATGAAAAACTGTTTTTT. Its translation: CASSLRHRTTNEKLFF.

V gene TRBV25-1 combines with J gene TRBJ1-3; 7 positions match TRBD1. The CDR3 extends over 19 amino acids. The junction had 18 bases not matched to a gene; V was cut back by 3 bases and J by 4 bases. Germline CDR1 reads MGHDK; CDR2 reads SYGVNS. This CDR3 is CASSDPDLWTGTKGNTIYF. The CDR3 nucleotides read TGTGCCAGCAGTGATCCGGACCTCTGGACAGGAACCAAAGGAAACACCATATATTTT.

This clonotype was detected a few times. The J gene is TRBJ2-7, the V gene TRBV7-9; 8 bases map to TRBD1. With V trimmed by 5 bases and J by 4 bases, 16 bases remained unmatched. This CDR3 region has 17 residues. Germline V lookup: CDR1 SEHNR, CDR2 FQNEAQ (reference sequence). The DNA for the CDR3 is TGTGCCAGCAGCCAAGATATCGCCCAGGACAGGGTTTACGAGCAGTACTTC. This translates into CASSQDIAQDRVYEQYF.

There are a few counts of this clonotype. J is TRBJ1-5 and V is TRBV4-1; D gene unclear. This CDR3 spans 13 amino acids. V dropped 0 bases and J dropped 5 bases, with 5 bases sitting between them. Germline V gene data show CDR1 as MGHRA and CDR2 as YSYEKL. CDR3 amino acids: CASSQEGYQPQHF. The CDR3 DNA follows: TGCGCCAGCAGCCAAGAGGGCTATCAGCCCCAGCATTTT.

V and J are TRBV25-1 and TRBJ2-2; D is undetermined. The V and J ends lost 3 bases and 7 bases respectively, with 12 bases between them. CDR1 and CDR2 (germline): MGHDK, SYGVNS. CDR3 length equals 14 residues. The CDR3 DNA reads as TGTGCCAGCAGTGATGCCGTTGTCGGCGGGGAGCTGTTTTTT. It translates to CASSDAVVGGELFF.

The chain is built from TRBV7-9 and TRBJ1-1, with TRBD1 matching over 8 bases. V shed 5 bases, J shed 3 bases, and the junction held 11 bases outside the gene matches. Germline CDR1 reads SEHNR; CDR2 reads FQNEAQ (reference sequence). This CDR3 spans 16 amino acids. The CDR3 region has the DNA TGTGCCAGCAGCGTGGACAGGGAAGGTGTTCACACTGAAGCTTTCTTT. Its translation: CASSVDREGVHTEAFF.

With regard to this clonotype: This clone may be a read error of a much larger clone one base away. The CDR3 is CSVVLRGNTGERFF. Written as DNA, the CDR3 is TGCAGCGTTGTGCTGCGGGGGAACACCGGGGAGCGGTTTTTT. The chain recombines TRBV29-1 with TRBJ2-2; 7 bases map to TRBD2. Germline CDR1 and CDR2: SQVTM and ANQGSEA. This CDR3 spans 14 amino acids.

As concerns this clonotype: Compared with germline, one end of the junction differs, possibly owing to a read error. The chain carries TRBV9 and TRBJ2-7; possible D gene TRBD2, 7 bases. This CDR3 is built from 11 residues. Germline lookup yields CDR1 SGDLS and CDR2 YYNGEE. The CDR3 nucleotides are TGTGCCAACAGCGCGGGGGCCGAGCAGTACTTC. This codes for CANSAGAEQYF.

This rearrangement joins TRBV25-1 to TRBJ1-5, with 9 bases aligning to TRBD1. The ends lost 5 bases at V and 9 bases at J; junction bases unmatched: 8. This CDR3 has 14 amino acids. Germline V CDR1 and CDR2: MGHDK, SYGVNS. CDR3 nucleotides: TGTGCCAGCAGTTTGGGACAGGGTCAGGGGCCCCAGCATTTT. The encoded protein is CASSLGQGQGPQHF.